A selection of T cell receptor beta chains follows, all from one sample in a study of cytomegalovirus exposure and HLA in healthy donors. Only in-frame clones appear in the TCRdb table, and some are missing; sequencing was by immunoSEQ multiplex PCR. Altogether 250,000 or so clones are present, roughly 90% being singletons, with the ten largest covering 9.5% to 15%. Input material: PBMCs. Receptors were obtained from a man aged 18 to 29 in good health and CMV-seropositive. Both conserved end residues are part of each CDR3. A D gene is named only where the DNA matches it firmly. Some rows have no size entry. The others give once, few or many, or a class for an expanded clone.

once | . | TRBJ2-2 | TRBV2 | CASTPTLTGELFF | TGTGCCAGCACACCCACTTTGACCGGGGAGCTGTTTTTT
. | TRBD2 | TRBJ2-3 | TRBV9 | CASSVGAGGPGDTQYF | TGTGCCAGCAGCGTAGGGGCGGGAGGGCCTGGAGATACGCAGTATTTT
. | . | TRBJ1-4 | TRBV30 | CAWSVTGRDEKLFF | TGTGCCTGGAGTGTAACCGGGCGTGATGAAAAACTGTTTTTT
. | . | TRBJ1-2 | TRBV25-1 | CASVGDSFNYGYTF | TGTGCCAGCGTTGGGGACTCCTTTAACTATGGCTACACCTTC
. | TRBD1 | TRBJ1-1 | TRBV5-1 | CANSLATGDTEAFF | TGCGCCAACAGCTTGGCCACAGGGGACACTGAAGCTTTCTTT
. | . | TRBJ1-2 | TRBV5-1 | CASSGNGPFRGYTF | TGCGCCAGCAGCGGAAACGGGCCGTTCCGTGGCTACACCTTC
. | . | TRBJ2-7 | TRBV2 | CASSEAGQLGGYEQYF | TGTGCCAGCAGTGAAGCCGGGCAGCTCGGAGGGTACGAGCAGTACTTC
. | . | TRBJ2-7 | TRBV7-8 | CASSLGELLSSYEQYF | TGTGCCAGCAGCTTGGGGGAACTTTTGAGCTCCTACGAGCAGTACTTC
. | . | TRBJ2-7 | TRBV21-1 | CASRDRAYEQYF | TGTGCCAGCAGGGACAGAGCCTACGAGCAGTACTTC
. | . | TRBJ1-2 | TRBV6-6 | CASSYQGNGYTF | TGTGCCAGCAGTTACCAGGGTAATGGCTACACCTTC
. | TRBD1 | TRBJ1-1 | TRBV27 | CASSPRDRYYTEAFF | TGTGCCAGCAGCCCCAGGGACAGATACTACACTGAAGCTTTCTTT
. | . | TRBJ1-3 | TRBV28 | CASSPALDTIYF | TGTGCCAGCAGTCCCGCATTAGACACCATATATTTT
. | . | TRBJ1-1 | TRBV19 | CASSPRLHEAFF | TGTGCCAGTAGCCCGCGATTGCACGAAGCTTTCTTT
. | TRBD2 | TRBJ2-1 | TRBV27 | CASSPADVTGRGHNNEQFF | TGTGCCAGCAGTCCTGCCGACGTGACCGGGAGGGGACATAACAATGAGCAGTTCTTC
few | . | TRBJ2-7 | TRBV30 | CAWSGGSYEQYF | TGTGCCTGGAGTGGGGGCTCCTACGAGCAGTACTTC
. | . | TRBJ2-7 | TRBV27 | CASSLGGMLSSYEQYF | TGTGCCAGCAGTTTAGGGGGAATGCTAAGCTCCTACGAGCAGTACTTC
. | . | TRBJ1-2 | TRBV5-5 | CASSLVQGTMGYTF | TGTGCCAGCAGCTTGGTCCAGGGGACGATGGGCTACACCTTC
. | . | TRBJ2-1 | TRBV6-5 | CASNQDYPAREQFF | TGTGCCAGCAACCAGGACTACCCGGCGCGCGAGCAGTTCTTC
. | TRBD1 | TRBJ1-1 | TRBV2 | CASTQEEGAGTEAFF | TGTGCCAGCACCCAGGAGGAGGGGGCGGGAACTGAAGCTTTCTTT
. | . | TRBJ2-1 | TRBV13 | CASSFATSGEQFF | TGTGCCAGCAGCTTCGCCACCTCGGGTGAGCAGTTCTTC
. | . | TRBJ1-5 | TRBV18 | CASSLGGLQQPQHF | TGTGCCAGTTCACTGGGAGGGCTCCAACAGCCCCAGCATTTT
. | TRBD1 | TRBJ1-4 | TRBV19 | CASSTKGKGASVKLFF | TGTGCCAGTAGTACTAAAGGAAAGGGGGCATCGGTAAAACTGTTTTTT